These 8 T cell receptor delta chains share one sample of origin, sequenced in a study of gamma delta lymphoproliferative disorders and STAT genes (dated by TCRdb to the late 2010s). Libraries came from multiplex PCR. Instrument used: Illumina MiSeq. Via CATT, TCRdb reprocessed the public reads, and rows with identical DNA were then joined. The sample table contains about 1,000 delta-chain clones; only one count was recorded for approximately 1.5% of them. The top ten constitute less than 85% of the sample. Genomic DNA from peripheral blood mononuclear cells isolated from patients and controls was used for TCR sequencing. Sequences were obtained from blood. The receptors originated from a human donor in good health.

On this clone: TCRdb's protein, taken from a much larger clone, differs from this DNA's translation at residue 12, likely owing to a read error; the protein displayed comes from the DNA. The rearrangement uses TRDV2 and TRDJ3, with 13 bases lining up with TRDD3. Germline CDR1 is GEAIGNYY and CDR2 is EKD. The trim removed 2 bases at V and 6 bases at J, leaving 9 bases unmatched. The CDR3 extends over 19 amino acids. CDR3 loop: CACDKLLGDTVSDTRQMFF. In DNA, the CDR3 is TGTGCCTGTGACAAGTTACTGGGGGATACGGTTTCGGACACCCGACAGATGTTTTTC.

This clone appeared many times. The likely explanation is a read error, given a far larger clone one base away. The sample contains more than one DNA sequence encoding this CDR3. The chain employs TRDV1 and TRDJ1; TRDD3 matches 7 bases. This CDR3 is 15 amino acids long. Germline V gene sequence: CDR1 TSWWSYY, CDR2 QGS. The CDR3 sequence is CALGGYWGVTDKLIF. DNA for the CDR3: TGTGCTCTTGGGGGGTACTGGGGTGTCACCGATAAGCTCATCTTT.

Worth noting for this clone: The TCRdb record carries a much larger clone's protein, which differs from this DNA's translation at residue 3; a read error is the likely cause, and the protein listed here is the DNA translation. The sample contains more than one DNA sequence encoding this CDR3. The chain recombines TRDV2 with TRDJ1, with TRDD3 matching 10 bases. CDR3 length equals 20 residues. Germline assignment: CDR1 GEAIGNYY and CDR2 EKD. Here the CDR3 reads CARDTIPTPVLGDQTDKLIF. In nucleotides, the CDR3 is TGCGCCCGTGACACGATTCCTACCCCGGTACTGGGGGATCAGACCGATAAACTCATCTTT.

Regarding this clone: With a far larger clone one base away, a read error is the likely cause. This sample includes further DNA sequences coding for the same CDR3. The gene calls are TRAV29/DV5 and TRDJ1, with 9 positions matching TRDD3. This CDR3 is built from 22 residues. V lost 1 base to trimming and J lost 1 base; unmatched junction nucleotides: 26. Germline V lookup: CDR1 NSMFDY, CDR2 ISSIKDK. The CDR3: CAASRENPCRGYVDYCTDKLIF. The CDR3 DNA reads TGTGCAGCAAGCCGGGAGAACCCCTGTAGGGGATACGTGGATTATTGCACCGATAAACTCATCTTT. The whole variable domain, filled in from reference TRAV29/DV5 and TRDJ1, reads DQQVKQNSPSLSVQEGRISILNCDYTNSMFDYFLWYKKYPAEGPTFLISISSIKDKNEDGRFTVFLNKSAKHLSLHIVPSQPGDSAVYFCAASRENPCRGYVDYCTDKLIFGKGTRVTVEP.

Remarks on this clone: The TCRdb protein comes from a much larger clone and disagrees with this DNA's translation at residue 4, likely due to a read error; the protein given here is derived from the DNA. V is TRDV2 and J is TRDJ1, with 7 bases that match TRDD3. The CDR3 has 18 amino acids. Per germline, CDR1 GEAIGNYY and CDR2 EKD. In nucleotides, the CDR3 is TGTGCCTGTAACACCGTCGGGGGATTGGGAAAGTACACCGATAAACTCATCTTT. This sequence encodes CACNTVGGLGKYTDKLIF.

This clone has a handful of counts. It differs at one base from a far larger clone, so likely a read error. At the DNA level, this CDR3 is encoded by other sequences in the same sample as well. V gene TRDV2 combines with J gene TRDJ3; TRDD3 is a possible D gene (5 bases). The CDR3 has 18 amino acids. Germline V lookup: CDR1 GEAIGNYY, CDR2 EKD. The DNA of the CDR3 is TGTGCCTGTGACACGGCGGGCCCGAGCTCCTGGGATACCCGACAGATGTTTTTC. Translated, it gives CACDTAGPSSWDTRQMFF.

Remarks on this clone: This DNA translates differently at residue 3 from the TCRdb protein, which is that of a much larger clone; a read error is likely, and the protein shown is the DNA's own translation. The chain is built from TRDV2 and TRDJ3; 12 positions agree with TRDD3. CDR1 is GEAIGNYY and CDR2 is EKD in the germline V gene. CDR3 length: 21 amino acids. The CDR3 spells CAFDKGWGIRESTWDTRQMFF. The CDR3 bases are TGTGCCTTTGACAAGGGCTGGGGGATACGCGAGTCCACCTGGGACACCCGACAGATGTTTTTC.

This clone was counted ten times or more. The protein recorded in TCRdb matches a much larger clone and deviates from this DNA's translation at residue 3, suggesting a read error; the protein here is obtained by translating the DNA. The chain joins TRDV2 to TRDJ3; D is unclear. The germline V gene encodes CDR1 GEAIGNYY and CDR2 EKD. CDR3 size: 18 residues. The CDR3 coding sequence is TGTGCCCGTGACACGGCGGGCCCGAGCTCCTGGGACACCCGACAGATGTTTTTC. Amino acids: CARDTAGPSSWDTRQMFF.